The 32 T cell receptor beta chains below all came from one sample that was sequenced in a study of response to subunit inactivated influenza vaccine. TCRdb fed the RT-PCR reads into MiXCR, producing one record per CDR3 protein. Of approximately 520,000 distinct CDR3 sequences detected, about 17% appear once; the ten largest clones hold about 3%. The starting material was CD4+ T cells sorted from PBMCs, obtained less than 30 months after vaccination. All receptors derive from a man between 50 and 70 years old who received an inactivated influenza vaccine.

CDR3 sequence: CAIKGLNTEAFF. In DNA form, the CDR3 reads TGTGCCATCAAGGGGTTGAACACTGAAGCTTTCTTT. The chain links TRBV10-3 to TRBJ1-1; D might be TRBD1 (5 bases). Trimming stripped 7 bases from V and 0 bases from J, with 6 bases between. The CDR3 has 12 amino acids. Germline assignment: CDR1 ENHRY and CDR2 SYGVKD.

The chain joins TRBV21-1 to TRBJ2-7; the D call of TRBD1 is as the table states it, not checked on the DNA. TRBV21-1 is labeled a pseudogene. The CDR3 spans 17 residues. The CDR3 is CASSRGHPLSLSDEQYF. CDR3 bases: TGTGCCAGCAGCAGGGGACACCCATTATCCCTATCGGACGAGCAGTACTTC.

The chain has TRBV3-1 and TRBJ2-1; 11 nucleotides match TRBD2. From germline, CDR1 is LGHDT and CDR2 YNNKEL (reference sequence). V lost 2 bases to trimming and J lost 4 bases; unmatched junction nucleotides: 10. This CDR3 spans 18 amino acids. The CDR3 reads CASSQTLGTSGRYNEQFF. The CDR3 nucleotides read TGTGCCAGCAGCCAAACCCTCGGGACTAGCGGACGTTACAATGAGCAGTTCTTC.

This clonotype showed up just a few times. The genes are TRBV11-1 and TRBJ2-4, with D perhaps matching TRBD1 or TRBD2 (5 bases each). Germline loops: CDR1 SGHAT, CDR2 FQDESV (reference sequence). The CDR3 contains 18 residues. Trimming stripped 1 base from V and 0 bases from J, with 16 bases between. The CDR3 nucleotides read TGTGCCAGCAGCTTAGGTTGGGGGAATAACCTAGCCAAAAACATTCAGTACTTC. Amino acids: CASSLGWGNNLAKNIQYF.

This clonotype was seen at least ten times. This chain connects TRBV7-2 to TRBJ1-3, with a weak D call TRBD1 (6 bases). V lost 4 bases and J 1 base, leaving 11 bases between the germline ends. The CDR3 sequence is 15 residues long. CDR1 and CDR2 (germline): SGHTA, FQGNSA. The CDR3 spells CASSSGQSSGNTIYF. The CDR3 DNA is TGTGCCAGCAGCTCAGGACAGTCGTCTGGAAACACCATATATTTT.

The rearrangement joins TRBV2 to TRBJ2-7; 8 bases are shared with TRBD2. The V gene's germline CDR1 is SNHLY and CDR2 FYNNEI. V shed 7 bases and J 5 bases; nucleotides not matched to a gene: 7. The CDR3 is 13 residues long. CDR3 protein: CASNPAGEHEQYF. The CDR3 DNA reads TGTGCCAGCAACCCAGCGGGGGAACACGAGCAGTACTTC.

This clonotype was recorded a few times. CDR3 sequence (DNA): TGTGCCAGCAGTAGATCCGGGGCGGTCTACGAGCAGTACTTC. It translates to CASSRSGAVYEQYF. The chain joins TRBV2 to TRBJ2-7, with D perhaps assigned TRBD1 or TRBD2 (5 bases each). Between the trimmed V and J ends, which lost 5 bases and 3 bases, there was a span of 14 bases. CDR1 is SNHLY, CDR2 FYNNEI, per germline. There are 14 residues in the CDR3.

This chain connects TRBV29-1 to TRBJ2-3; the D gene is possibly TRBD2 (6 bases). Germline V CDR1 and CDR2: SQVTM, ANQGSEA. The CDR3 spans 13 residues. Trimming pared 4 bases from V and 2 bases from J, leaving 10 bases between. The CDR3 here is CSVGGDFTDTQYF. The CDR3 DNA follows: TGCAGCGTTGGGGGGGACTTCACAGATACGCAGTATTTT.

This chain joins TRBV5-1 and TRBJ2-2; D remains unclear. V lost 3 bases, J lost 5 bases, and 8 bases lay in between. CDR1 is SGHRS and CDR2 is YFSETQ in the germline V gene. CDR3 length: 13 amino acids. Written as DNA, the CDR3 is TGCGCCAGCAGCTCCTGGTGGACCGGGGAGCTGTTTTTT. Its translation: CASSSWWTGELFF.

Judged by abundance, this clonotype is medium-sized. The CDR3 DNA follows: TGTGCCATCAGCTGGGGACAGGGTAACGAGCAGTACTTC. Amino acids: CAISWGQGNEQYF. The chain recombines TRBV10-3 with TRBJ2-7; 9 bases are a match to TRBD1. CDR1 ENHRY and CDR2 SYGVKD come from the germline V gene. The J segment lost 5 bases and the V segment lost 6 bases, leaving 5 bases of the junction unmatched. This CDR3 spans 13 amino acids.

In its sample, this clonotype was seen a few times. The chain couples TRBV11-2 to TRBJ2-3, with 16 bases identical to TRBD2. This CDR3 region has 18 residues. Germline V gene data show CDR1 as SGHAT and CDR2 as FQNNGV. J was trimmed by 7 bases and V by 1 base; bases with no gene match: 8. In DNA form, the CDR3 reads TGTGCCAGCAGCTTAGTAGGGACTAGCGGGGGGGCGGTTAATACGCAGTATTTT. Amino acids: CASSLVGTSGGAVNTQYF.

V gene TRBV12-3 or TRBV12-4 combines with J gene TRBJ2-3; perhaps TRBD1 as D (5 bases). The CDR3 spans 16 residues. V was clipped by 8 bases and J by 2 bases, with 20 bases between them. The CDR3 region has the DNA TGTGCCAGCCTCATTAGACAGAATCCTTTCACAGATACGCAGTATTTT. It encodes CASLIRQNPFTDTQYF.

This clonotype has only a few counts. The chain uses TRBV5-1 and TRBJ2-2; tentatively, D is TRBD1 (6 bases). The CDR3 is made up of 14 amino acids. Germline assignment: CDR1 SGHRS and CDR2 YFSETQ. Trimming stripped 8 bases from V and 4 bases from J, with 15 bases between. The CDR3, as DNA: TGCGCCAGTGGCCAGGGGACCTCCACCGGGGAGCTGTTTTTT. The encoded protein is CASGQGTSTGELFF.

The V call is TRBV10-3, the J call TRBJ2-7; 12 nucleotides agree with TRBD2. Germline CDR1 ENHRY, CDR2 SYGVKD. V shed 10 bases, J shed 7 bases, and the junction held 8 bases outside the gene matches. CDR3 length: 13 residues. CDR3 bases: TGTGCCACCCGGACTAGCGGGATAGATGAGCAGTACTTC. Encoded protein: CATRTSGIDEQYF.

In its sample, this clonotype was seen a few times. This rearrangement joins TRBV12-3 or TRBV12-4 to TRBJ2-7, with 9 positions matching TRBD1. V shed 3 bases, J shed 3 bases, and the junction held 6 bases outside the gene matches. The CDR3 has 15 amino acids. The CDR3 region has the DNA TGTGCCAGCAGTTTCCCGGGACAGGGTGTCTACGAGCAGTACTTC. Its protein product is CASSFPGQGVYEQYF.

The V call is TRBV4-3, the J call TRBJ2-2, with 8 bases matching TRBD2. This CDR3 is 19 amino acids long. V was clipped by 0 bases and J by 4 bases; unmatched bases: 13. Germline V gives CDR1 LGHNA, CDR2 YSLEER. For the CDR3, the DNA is TGCGCCAGCAGCCAAGATAATCGGGAGGGAGTAATGAGCACCGGGGAGCTGTTTTTT. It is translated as CASSQDNREGVMSTGELFF.

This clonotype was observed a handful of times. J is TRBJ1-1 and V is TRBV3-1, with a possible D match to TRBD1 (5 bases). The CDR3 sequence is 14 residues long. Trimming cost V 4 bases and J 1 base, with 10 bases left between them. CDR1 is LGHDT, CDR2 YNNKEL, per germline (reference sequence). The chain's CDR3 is CASSRGRTNTEAFF. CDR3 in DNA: TGTGCCAGCAGCCGGGGACGGACGAACACTGAAGCTTTCTTT.

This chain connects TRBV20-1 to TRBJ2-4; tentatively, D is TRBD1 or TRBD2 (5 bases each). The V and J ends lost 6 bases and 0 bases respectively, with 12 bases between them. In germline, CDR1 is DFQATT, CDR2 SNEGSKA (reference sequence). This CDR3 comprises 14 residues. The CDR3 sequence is CSARDQLAKNIQYF. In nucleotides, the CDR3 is TGCAGTGCGAGGGACCAACTAGCCAAAAACATTCAGTACTTC.

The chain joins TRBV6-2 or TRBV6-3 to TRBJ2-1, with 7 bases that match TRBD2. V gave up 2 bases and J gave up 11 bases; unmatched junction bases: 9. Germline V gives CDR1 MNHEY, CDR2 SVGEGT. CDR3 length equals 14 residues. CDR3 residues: CASSYPGTGTKQFF. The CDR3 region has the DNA TGTGCCAGCAGTTACCCGGGCACCGGGACTAAGCAGTTCTTC.

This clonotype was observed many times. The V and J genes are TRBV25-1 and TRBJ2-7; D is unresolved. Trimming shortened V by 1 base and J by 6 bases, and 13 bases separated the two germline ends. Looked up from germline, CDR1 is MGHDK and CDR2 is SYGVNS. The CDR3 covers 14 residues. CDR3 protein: CASSESIPPSEQYF. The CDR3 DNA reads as TGTGCCAGCAGTGAATCCATTCCCCCTTCCGAGCAGTACTTC.

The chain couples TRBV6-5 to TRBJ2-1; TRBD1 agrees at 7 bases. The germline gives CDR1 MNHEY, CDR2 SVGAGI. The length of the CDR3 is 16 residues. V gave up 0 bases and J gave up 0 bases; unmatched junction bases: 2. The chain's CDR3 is CASSYSWDSSYNEQFF. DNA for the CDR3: TGTGCCAGCAGTTACTCGTGGGACAGCTCCTACAATGAGCAGTTCTTC.

For the CDR3, the DNA is TGTGCCAGCAGCCAGAGGACTAGCGCACGAAACATTCAGTACTTC. It encodes CASSQRTSARNIQYF. The chain couples TRBV3-1 to TRBJ2-4; TRBD2 aligns across 9 bases. The CDR3 runs 15 residues. V shed 3 bases, J shed 6 bases, and the junction held 6 bases outside the gene matches. CDR1 is LGHDT and CDR2 is YNNKEL in the germline V gene (reference sequence).

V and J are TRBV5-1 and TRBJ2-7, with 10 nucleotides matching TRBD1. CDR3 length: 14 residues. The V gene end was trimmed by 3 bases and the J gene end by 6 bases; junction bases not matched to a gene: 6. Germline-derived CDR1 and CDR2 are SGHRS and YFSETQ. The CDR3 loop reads CASSSGDRGFEQYF. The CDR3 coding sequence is TGCGCCAGCAGCTCAGGGGACAGGGGCTTCGAGCAGTACTTC.

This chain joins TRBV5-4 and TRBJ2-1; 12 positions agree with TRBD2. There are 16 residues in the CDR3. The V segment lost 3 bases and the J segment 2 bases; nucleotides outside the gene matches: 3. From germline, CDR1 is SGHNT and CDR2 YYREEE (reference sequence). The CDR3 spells CASSSRTSGTYNEQFF. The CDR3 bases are TGTGCCAGCAGCTCTCGGACTAGCGGGACCTACAATGAGCAGTTCTTC. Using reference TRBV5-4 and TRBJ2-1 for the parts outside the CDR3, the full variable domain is ETGVTQSPTHLIKTRGQQVTLRCSSQSGHNTVSWYQQALGQGPQFIFQYYREEENGRGNFPPRFSGLQFPNYSSELNVNALELDDSALYLCASSSRTSGTYNEQFFGPGTRLTVL.

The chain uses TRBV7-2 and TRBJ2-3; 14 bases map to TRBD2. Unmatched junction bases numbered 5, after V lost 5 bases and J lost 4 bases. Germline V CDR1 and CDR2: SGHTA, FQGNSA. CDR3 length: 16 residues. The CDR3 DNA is TGTGCCAGCAGCGACGGACTAGCGGGAGGCGCAGATACGCAGTATTTT. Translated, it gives CASSDGLAGGADTQYF.

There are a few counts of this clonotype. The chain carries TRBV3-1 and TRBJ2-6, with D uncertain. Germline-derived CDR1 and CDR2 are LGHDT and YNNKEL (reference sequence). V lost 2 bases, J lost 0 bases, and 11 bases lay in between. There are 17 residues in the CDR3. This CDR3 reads CASSQNFGRSGANVLTF. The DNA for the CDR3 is TGTGCCAGCAGCCAAAATTTTGGGCGCTCTGGGGCCAACGTCCTGACTTTC.

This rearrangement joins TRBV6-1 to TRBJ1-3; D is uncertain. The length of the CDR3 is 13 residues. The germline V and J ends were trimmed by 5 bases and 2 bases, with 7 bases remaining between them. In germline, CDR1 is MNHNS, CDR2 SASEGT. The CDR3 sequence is CASSRFTGNTIYF. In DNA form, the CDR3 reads TGTGCCAGCAGTAGATTTACTGGAAACACCATATATTTT.

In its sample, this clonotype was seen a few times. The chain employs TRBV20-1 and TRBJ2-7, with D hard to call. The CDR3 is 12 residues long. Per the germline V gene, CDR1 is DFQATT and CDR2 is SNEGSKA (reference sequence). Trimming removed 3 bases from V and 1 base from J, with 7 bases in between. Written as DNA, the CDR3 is TGCAGTGCTAGGGCAGGATCCTACGAGCAGTACTTC. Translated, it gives CSARAGSYEQYF.

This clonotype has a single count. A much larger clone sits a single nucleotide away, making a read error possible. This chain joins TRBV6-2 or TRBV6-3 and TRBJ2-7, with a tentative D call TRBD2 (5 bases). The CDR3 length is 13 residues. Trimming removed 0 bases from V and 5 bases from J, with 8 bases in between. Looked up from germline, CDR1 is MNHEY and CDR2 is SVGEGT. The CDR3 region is CASSYSPEDEQYF. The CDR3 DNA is TGTGCCAGCAGTTACTCGCCGGAGGACGAGCAGTACTTC.

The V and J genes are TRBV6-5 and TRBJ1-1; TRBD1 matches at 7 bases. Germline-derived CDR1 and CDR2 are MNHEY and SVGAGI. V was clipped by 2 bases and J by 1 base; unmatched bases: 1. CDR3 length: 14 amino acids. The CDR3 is CASSYPGGNTEAFF. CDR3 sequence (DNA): TGTGCCAGCAGTTACCCAGGGGGGAACACTGAAGCTTTCTTT.

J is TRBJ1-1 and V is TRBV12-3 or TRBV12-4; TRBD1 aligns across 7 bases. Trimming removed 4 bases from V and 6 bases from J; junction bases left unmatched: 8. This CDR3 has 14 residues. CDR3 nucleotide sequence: TGTGCCAGCAGTTCCACAGGGGTAATCGCTGAAGCTTTCTTT. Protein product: CASSSTGVIAEAFF.

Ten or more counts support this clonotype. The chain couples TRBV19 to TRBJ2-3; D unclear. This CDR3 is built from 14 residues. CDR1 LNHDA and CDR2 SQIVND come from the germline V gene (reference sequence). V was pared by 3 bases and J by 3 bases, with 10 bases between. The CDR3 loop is CASSIRGWTDTQYF. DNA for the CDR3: TGTGCCAGTAGTATCCGTGGCTGGACAGATACGCAGTATTTT.